This is a list of T cell receptor beta chains from one sample in a study of beta chain features in type 1 diabetes. Here immunoSEQ multiplex PCR was the method, and the copy in TCRdb shows in-frame clones only, minus some. The sample carries over 650,000 clones, over 13% recorded once. The sequencing input was naive CD4+ T cells from blood. The receptors were sampled from a young man with type 1 diabetes. Both conserved end residues are trimmed from each CDR3. Each record gives: V gene, J gene, CDR3 protein.

V: TRBV7-3; J: TRBJ2-5; CDR3: ASSFHPRWARLTQY
V: TRBV28; J: TRBJ1-6; CDR3: ASSPGQGNSPLH
V: TRBV1; J: TRBJ2-1; CDR3: TSSRSGGGPGLATDNEQF
V: TRBV7-8; J: TRBJ1-2; CDR3: ASSPLTRDYGYT
V: TRBV30; J: TRBJ1-5; CDR3: ASSRGFGGINQPQH
V: TRBV16; J: TRBJ1-5; CDR3: ASSSRRVSGQPQH
V: TRBV4-3; J: TRBJ2-3; CDR3: ASSQGGLAADTQY
V: TRBV4-3; J: TRBJ1-2; CDR3: ASSLAGADSPD
V: TRBV5-1; J: TRBJ1-2; CDR3: ASSSGTGHYGYT
V: TRBV15; J: TRBJ2-1; CDR3: ATSRPGGARNEQF